This T cell receptor beta chain came from a study of CD8+ T cells in alopecia areata. Study conclusions and caveats: The study found TCR sharing across patients less clear than in mice, possibly for HLA reasons. Researchers report lesional scalp, most notably alopecia totalis/universalis, outstripped normal scalp in clonality.

Lesional scalp tissue (obtained by punch biopsy) and peripheral blood were collected from alopecia areata patients. A note on this clone: Its antigen remains unidentified.

Germline loops: CDR1 MGHDK, CDR2 SYGVNS. This CDR3 region has 13 residues. The germline V and J ends were trimmed by 3 bases and 4 bases, with 9 bases remaining between them. Following RNA extraction, reverse transcription yielded cDNA that acted as the sequencing template. Assay: immunoSEQ multiplex PCR; the TCRdb copy retains only in-frame clones and omits some. The sample includes 150,000 or so clones, 80% to 90% of them seen just once. This clonotype originated in a human donor with alopecia areata. V and J are TRBV25-1 and TRBJ1-2, with TRBD1 as a possible D gene (6 bases). The specimen comprised CD8+ T cells sorted from blood, sampled at week 0. The CDR3 sequence: CASSEVTGYGYTF. The CDR3 region has the DNA TGTGCCAGCAGTGAGGTGACAGGCTATGGCTACACCTTC.